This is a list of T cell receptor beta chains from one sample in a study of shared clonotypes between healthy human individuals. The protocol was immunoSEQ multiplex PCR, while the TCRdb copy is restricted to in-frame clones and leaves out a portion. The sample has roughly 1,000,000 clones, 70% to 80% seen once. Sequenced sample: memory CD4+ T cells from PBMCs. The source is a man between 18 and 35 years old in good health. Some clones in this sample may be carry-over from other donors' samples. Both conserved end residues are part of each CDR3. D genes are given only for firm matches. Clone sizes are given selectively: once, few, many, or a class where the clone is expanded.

CASSVERPPISGGYTF	TGTGCCAGCAGCGTAGAAAGGCCTCCTATTTCTGGGGGCTACACCTTC	NA	NA	TRBV7-2	TRBJ1-2
CASSVWQGNTEAFF	TGTGCCAGCAGTGTCTGGCAGGGAAACACTGAAGCTTTCTTT	NA	NA	TRBV2	TRBJ1-1
CASTLDFTYQPQHF	TGTGCCAGCACCTTGGACTTCACGTATCAGCCCCAGCATTTT	NA	NA	TRBV2	TRBJ1-5
CASSPPGSGANYGYTF	TGTGCCAGCAGCCCCCCGGGGTCAGGAGCTAACTATGGCTACACCTTC	NA	few	TRBV11-2	TRBJ1-2
CASSSFILGTDTQYF	TGTGCCAGCAGCTCCTTCATCCTTGGCACAGATACGCAGTATTTT	NA	NA	TRBV7-2	TRBJ2-3
CASSLGGRGYEQYF	TGTGCCAGCAGTTTAGGAGGGAGAGGATACGAGCAGTACTTC	NA	NA	TRBV28	TRBJ2-7
CAWSAGDRVGTIYF	TGTGCCTGGAGTGCCGGGGACAGGGTAGGCACCATATATTTT	TRBD1	NA	TRBV30	TRBJ1-3
CASSPGLNTEAFF	TGTGCCAGCTCACCAGGGCTGAACACTGAAGCTTTCTTT	NA	few	TRBV18	TRBJ1-1
CASSFTGATGLGNYGYTF	TGCGCCAGCAGCTTCACCGGGGCGACGGGGCTTGGCAACTATGGCTACACCTTC	NA	NA	TRBV5-1	TRBJ1-2
CSVEDPQKWRISGANVLTF	TGCAGCGTTGAAGATCCCCAGAAGTGGAGAATTTCTGGGGCCAACGTCCTGACTTTC	NA	NA	TRBV29-1	TRBJ2-6
CASSTGKGPGELFF	TGTGCCAGCAGCACAGGGAAAGGGCCCGGGGAGCTGTTTTTT	NA	NA	TRBV28	TRBJ2-2
CASSQTGDNEQFF	TGTGCCAGCAGCCAGACAGGGGACAATGAGCAGTTCTTC	TRBD1	once	TRBV2	TRBJ2-1
CASSFEGYYGYTF	TGTGCCAGCAGTTTTGAGGGCTACTATGGCTACACCTTC	NA	NA	TRBV27	TRBJ1-2
CASNYLQGTYEQYF	TGTGCCAGCAACTACCTACAGGGAACCTACGAGCAGTACTTC	NA	NA	TRBV6-1	TRBJ2-7
CASRRAGANVLTF	TGTGCCAGCAGGCGAGCCGGGGCCAACGTCCTGACTTTC	NA	NA	TRBV28	TRBJ2-6
CASSQVGGGYGANVLTF	TGCGCCAGCAGCCAAGTAGGGGGCGGATATGGGGCCAACGTCCTGACTTTC	TRBD1	NA	TRBV4-3	TRBJ2-6
CASSPGGSATNEKLFF	TGTGCCAGCAGCCCCGGTGGGTCCGCAACTAATGAAAAACTGTTTTTT	NA	NA	TRBV11-2	TRBJ1-4
CASSINRGYEQYF	TGTGCCAGTAGTATTAACAGGGGCTACGAGCAGTACTTC	TRBD1	NA	TRBV19	TRBJ2-7
CASSFNRETQYF	TGTGCCAGCAGTTTTAATCGAGAGACCCAGTACTTC	NA	NA	TRBV27	TRBJ2-5
CASSSGTSGSSNIQYF	TGTGCCAGCAGTTCCGGGACTAGCGGGAGTTCAAACATTCAGTACTTC	TRBD2	NA	TRBV19	TRBJ2-4
CASSPDGGRYEQYF	TGTGCCAGCAGCCCGGACGGAGGGCGATACGAGCAGTACTTC	NA	NA	TRBV9	TRBJ2-7
CASSASPDSNGYTF	TGTGCCAGCAGCGCCTCTCCGGACAGCAATGGCTACACCTTC	NA	NA	TRBV9	TRBJ1-2
CASRVHLQAGGNTGELFF	TGTGCCAGCCGGGTACACCTTCAAGCGGGAGGGAACACCGGGGAGCTGTTTTTT	TRBD2	NA	TRBV2	TRBJ2-2
CASSLGGANQETQYF	TGTGCCAGCAGTTTAGGGGGGGCCAACCAAGAGACCCAGTACTTC	NA	NA	TRBV28	TRBJ2-5
CASSLWRDTDTQYF	TGTGCCAGCAGTTTATGGCGGGACACAGATACGCAGTATTTT	NA	NA	TRBV27	TRBJ2-3
CASSGGPEETQYF	TGCGCCAGCAGTGGGGGTCCGGAGGAGACCCAGTACTTC	NA	NA	TRBV5-1	TRBJ2-5
CASSIRRGGYTF	TGTGCCAGTAGTATCAGGAGGGGTGGCTACACCTTC	NA	NA	TRBV19	TRBJ1-2
CASSFDGTSGRAPSTDTQYF	TGCGCCAGCAGCTTCGACGGGACTAGCGGGAGAGCTCCTAGCACAGATACGCAGTATTTT	TRBD2	NA	TRBV5-1	TRBJ2-3
CASSLTSANYGYTF	TGTGCCAGCAGCTTAACATCAGCTAACTATGGCTACACCTTC	NA	NA	TRBV7-6	TRBJ1-2
CASSYTGRGSPLHF	TGTGCCAGCAGTTACACAGGGAGGGGTTCACCCCTCCACTTT	NA	NA	TRBV6-5	TRBJ1-6
CASSARLAGASFKYEQYF	TGCGCCAGCAGCGCAAGACTAGCGGGAGCATCTTTTAAGTACGAGCAGTACTTC	TRBD2	NA	TRBV5-1	TRBJ2-7
CASSLWGVSYEQYF	TGTGCCAGCAGTTTATGGGGTGTTAGCTACGAGCAGTACTTC	NA	NA	TRBV28	TRBJ2-7
CASSPGPGQFRGGTQYF	TGTGCCAGTAGTCCCGGGCCGGGACAGTTTCGTGGAGGGACCCAGTACTTC	TRBD1	NA	TRBV19	TRBJ2-5
CASLRDRREKLFF	TGTGCCAGCCTTCGGGACAGGAGAGAAAAACTGTTTTTT	TRBD1	NA	TRBV6-6	TRBJ1-4
CASSHGPAVDTQYF	TGCGCCAGCAGCCACGGGCCAGCAGTAGATACGCAGTATTTT	NA	NA	TRBV4-1	TRBJ2-3
CASSLGRSSGNTIYF	TGTGCCAGCAGTTTAGGCAGGAGCTCTGGAAACACCATATATTTT	NA	few	TRBV28	TRBJ1-3
CASSLSGRHTDTQYF	TGCGCCAGCAGCTTGTCGGGACGTCACACAGATACGCAGTATTTT	NA	NA	TRBV5-1	TRBJ2-3
CASSPMGASQYF	TGTGCCAGCAGCCCCATGGGGGCATCGCAGTATTTT	NA	NA	TRBV7-9	TRBJ2-3
CASSPLRLAGLNEQFF	TGTGCCAGCAGCCCTCTGCGGCTAGCGGGCTTGAATGAGCAGTTCTTC	TRBD2	NA	TRBV7-3	TRBJ2-1
CASSLRTSGRSYNEQFF	TGTGCCAGCAGTTTACGGACTAGCGGGAGGTCCTACAATGAGCAGTTCTTC	TRBD2	NA	TRBV28	TRBJ2-1
CSVEEIPHEQFF	TGCAGCGTTGAAGAAATCCCTCATGAGCAGTTCTTC	NA	once	TRBV29-1	TRBJ2-1
CAWAPLTYGYTF	TGTGCCTGGGCTCCTCTCACTTATGGCTACACCTTC	NA	NA	TRBV30	TRBJ1-2
CASSPTPGNQPQHF	TGTGCCAGCAGCCCTACCCCGGGCAACCAGCCCCAGCATTTT	NA	few	TRBV27	TRBJ1-5
CASRLTGRGTEAFF	TGTGCCAGCAGGCTTACAGGGAGGGGAACTGAAGCTTTCTTT	NA	NA	TRBV2	TRBJ1-1
CASSLNMADTQYF	TGTGCCAGCAGCCTTAACATGGCAGATACGCAGTATTTT	NA	NA	TRBV2	TRBJ2-3
CASSSSSWGQGGYEQYF	TGTGCCAGCAGTTCATCCTCATGGGGACAGGGGGGGTACGAGCAGTACTTC	TRBD1	NA	TRBV27	TRBJ2-7
CASAPSWGSNQPQHF	TGCGCCAGCGCTCCCTCATGGGGAAGCAATCAGCCCCAGCATTTT	NA	NA	TRBV5-1	TRBJ1-5
CASSRISSPLHF	TGTGCCAGCAGTCGTATCAGTTCACCCCTCCACTTT	NA	NA	TRBV6-6	TRBJ1-6
CAIKNLAGVGNEQFF	TGTGCCATCAAGAACTTAGCGGGAGTGGGAAATGAGCAGTTCTTC	TRBD2	few	TRBV10-3	TRBJ2-1